The TCR beta chain under discussion was sequenced for a study of CD8 T cells in Susac syndrome. Reverse transcription of roughly 0.45 to 1 ug RNA used random hexamers. The method of amplification for TCR beta CDR3 was immunoSEQ multiplex PCR, covering 54 Vbeta and 13 Jbeta. TCRdb analysed the immunoSEQ multiplex PCR reads with MiXCR anew, one entry per CDR3 protein. The table has about 280,000 distinct CDR3 sequences, approximately 81% seen once. In blood CD8+ and CD4+ T cells, TCR beta underwent sequencing. This clonotype was sampled from a human donor with multiple sclerosis. Sequencing was carried out using CD8+ T cells from PBMCs.

The CDR3 spells CASSQQGFYGYTF. The CDR3 nucleotides read TGTGCCAGCAGTCAGCAGGGGTTCTATGGCTACACCTTC. The chain uses TRBV27 and TRBJ1-2; a possible D gene is TRBD1 (6 bases). The CDR3 runs 13 residues. Germline-derived CDR1 and CDR2 are MNHEY and SMNVEV (reference sequence). Trimming took 5 bases from V and 4 from J, leaving 11 bases between them.